Listed below are T cell receptor beta chains from one sample, sequenced in a study of glioma-infiltrating T cells. TCRdb reanalysed the multiplex PCR reads using MiXCR and keeps one entry per CDR3 protein. The table lists about 130,000 distinct CDR3 sequences, about 25% of them singletons, with approximately 26% in the top ten. Sequenced sample: glioma tissue, nonneoplastic brain tissue, or PBMCs (not recorded which). The origin of the receptors is a human donor with low-grade glioma or glioblastoma, undergoing nonglioma brain surgery, or in good health (not recorded which). The CDR3 runs from the conserved cysteine through the conserved F or W. The order of the fields is J gene, clone size, V gene, CDR3 length, D gene, CDR3 DNA, CDR3 protein. The D gene is left open where the match is weak. Size tells how often a clone was seen (once, few, many) or the class of an expanded clone, and some rows leave it out.

J: TRBJ2-1
size: few
V: TRBV7-2
length: 15
D: TRBD2
DNA: TGTGCCAGCAGCCTACCGGGACTAGCGGGGAATGAGCAGTTCTTC
CDR3: CASSLPGLAGNEQFF

J: TRBJ2-5
size: few
V: TRBV28
length: 14
D: -
DNA: TGTGCCAGCAGTCCCGACCCGACCCAAGAGACCCAGTACTTC
CDR3: CASSPDPTQETQYF

J: TRBJ1-1
size: -
V: TRBV25-1
length: 15
D: -
DNA: TGTGCCAGCAGTGAAGAAGCAGCCTTCGGAACTGAAGCTTTCTTT
CDR3: CASSEEAAFGTEAFF

J: TRBJ2-5
size: many
V: TRBV7-9
length: 17
D: -
DNA: TGTGCCAGCAGCCCCCCGGGGCAGGGAAGGGTAATGGAGACCCAGTACTTC
CDR3: CASSPPGQGRVMETQYF

J: TRBJ1-5
size: -
V: TRBV6-1
length: 17
D: -
DNA: TGTGCCAGCTCTCTAAGGGCTGGGCAGCAGAGCAATCAGCCCCAGCATTTT
CDR3: CASSLRAGQQSNQPQHF

J: TRBJ2-1
size: -
V: TRBV19
length: 14
D: TRBD1
DNA: TGTGCCAGTAATCCGGGACAGGACTACAATGAGCAGTTCTTC
CDR3: CASNPGQDYNEQFF

J: TRBJ2-5
size: -
V: TRBV4-1
length: 18
D: TRBD2
DNA: TGCGCCAGCAGCCAAGATAACGAGGCTAGCGGGGTCCAAGAGACCCAGTACTTC
CDR3: CASSQDNEASGVQETQYF

J: TRBJ2-5
size: few
V: TRBV12-3/TRBV12-4
length: 13
D: -
DNA: TGTGCCAGCGGGGGGAGCGGGCAAGAGACCCAGTACTTC
CDR3: CASGGSGQETQYF

J: TRBJ1-1
size: many
V: TRBV6-1
length: 16
D: -
DNA: TGTGCCAGCAGTGAATATGGACAACTCATGAACACTGAAGCTTTCTTT
CDR3: CASSEYGQLMNTEAFF

J: TRBJ2-3
size: few
V: TRBV10-3
length: 16
D: TRBD1
DNA: TGTGCCATCAGCCGCCCGGACAGGGCTAGCACAGATACGCAGTATTTT
CDR3: CAISRPDRASTDTQYF

J: TRBJ2-3
size: many
V: TRBV20-1
length: 15
D: -
DNA: TGCAGTGCTAGAGATTGGGTGGAGGAGACAGATACGCAGTATTTT
CDR3: CSARDWVEETDTQYF

J: TRBJ1-5
size: few
V: TRBV18
length: 15
D: -
DNA: TGTGCCAGCTCACCAGGGGCAGGCAGCAATCAGCCCCAGCATTTT
CDR3: CASSPGAGSNQPQHF

J: TRBJ2-3
size: few
V: TRBV7-3
length: 16
D: TRBD2
DNA: TGTGCCAGCAGCCCACTAGCGGGGGGGCGTACAGATACGCAGTATTTT
CDR3: CASSPLAGGRTDTQYF

J: TRBJ2-3
size: -
V: TRBV7-9
length: 14
D: -
DNA: TGTGCCAGCAGCTTAAACGGGGCATCTGATACGCAGTATTTT
CDR3: CASSLNGASDTQYF

J: TRBJ2-2
size: -
V: TRBV29-1
length: 13
D: -
DNA: TGCAGCGTTGATGAAGGGAACACCGGGGAGCTGTTTTTT
CDR3: CSVDEGNTGELFF

J: TRBJ1-1
size: many
V: TRBV7-9
length: 15
D: -
DNA: TGTGCCAGCAGCTCACTTAGCCCGAGGGGCACTGAAGCTTTCTTT
CDR3: CASSSLSPRGTEAFF

J: TRBJ1-1
size: many
V: TRBV20-1
length: 14
D: TRBD1
DNA: TGCAGTGCTAGAGATTTGGACAGGGCGACTGAAGCTTTCTTT
CDR3: CSARDLDRATEAFF

J: TRBJ1-1
size: -
V: TRBV24-1
length: 13
D: TRBD1
DNA: TGTGCCACCAAGAGGACAGGGGACACTGAAGCTTTCTTT
CDR3: CATKRTGDTEAFF

J: TRBJ2-5
size: few
V: TRBV3-1
length: 15
D: TRBD2
DNA: TGTGCCAGCAGCTATAGCGGGGGCCTTCAAGAGACCCAGTACTTC
CDR3: CASSYSGGLQETQYF

J: TRBJ2-3
size: few
V: TRBV15
length: 16
D: TRBD2
DNA: TGTGCCACCAGCCCCCTGACAGCGGGGGACACAGATACGCAGTATTTT
CDR3: CATSPLTAGDTDTQYF

J: TRBJ2-5
size: many
V: TRBV6-1
length: 13
D: -
DNA: TGTGCCAGCAGTGAACAGGGGCAAGAGACCCAGTACTTC
CDR3: CASSEQGQETQYF

J: TRBJ2-1
size: once
V: TRBV20-1
length: 13
D: TRBD2
DNA: TGCAGTGCTACCGGGACTAGAGTCGGTGAGCAGTTCTTC
CDR3: CSATGTRVGEQFF

J: TRBJ1-1
size: many
V: TRBV6-1
length: 12
D: -
DNA: TGTGCCAGCAGGACCCTGAACACTGAAGCTTTCTTT
CDR3: CASRTLNTEAFF

J: TRBJ1-3
size: -
V: TRBV28
length: 13
D: TRBD1
DNA: TGTGCCAGCACCCGTCCCGGGACAGTTAACATATATTTT
CDR3: CASTRPGTVNIYF

J: TRBJ2-1
size: once
V: TRBV9
length: 14
D: TRBD2
DNA: TGTGCCAGCAGCGTACGCCGGGGGGGCAATGAGCAGTTCTTC
CDR3: CASSVRRGGNEQFF

J: TRBJ2-3
size: many
V: TRBV24-1
length: 13
D: -
DNA: TGTGCCACCAGTGATTGGACGGGTGCACCGCAGTATTTT
CDR3: CATSDWTGAPQYF

J: TRBJ2-6
size: few
V: TRBV28
length: 16
D: TRBD1
DNA: TGTGCCAGCAGATCACAGGGGATCTCAGGGGCCAACGTCCTGACTTTC
CDR3: CASRSQGISGANVLTF

J: TRBJ2-5
size: -
V: TRBV7-9
length: 13
D: -
DNA: TGTGCCAGCAGCTTACTCCTAGTGGAGACCCAGTACTTC
CDR3: CASSLLLVETQYF

J: TRBJ2-1
size: few
V: TRBV20-1
length: 15
D: -
DNA: TGCAGTGCTAGCACCCCCCGGGTTACCTACAATGAGCAGTTCTTC
CDR3: CSASTPRVTYNEQFF

J: TRBJ1-1
size: many
V: TRBV7-2
length: 14
D: TRBD1
DNA: TGTGCCAGCAGCCACAGGGGAGTGAACACTGAAGCTTTCTTT
CDR3: CASSHRGVNTEAFF

J: TRBJ2-5
size: many
V: TRBV7-9
length: 15
D: TRBD2
DNA: TGTGCCAGCAGCCTTAGCGGGGGGAGCCAAGAGACCCAGTACTTC
CDR3: CASSLSGGSQETQYF

J: TRBJ1-5
size: few
V: TRBV10-3
length: 17
D: -
DNA: TGTGCCATCAGTGAGACACTAGGAATACTTAGCAATCAGCCCCAGCATTTT
CDR3: CAISETLGILSNQPQHF

J: TRBJ1-5
size: -
V: TRBV12-3/TRBV12-4
length: 13
D: -
DNA: TGTGCCAGCAGCCCCCGGGGGATTCAGCCCCAGCATTTT
CDR3: CASSPRGIQPQHF

J: TRBJ1-1
size: few
V: TRBV20-1
length: 15
D: TRBD1
DNA: TGCAGTGCTAGAGGGGGGACAGGGAGGAACACTGAAGCTTTCTTT
CDR3: CSARGGTGRNTEAFF

J: TRBJ2-3
size: -
V: TRBV20-1
length: 16
D: TRBD1
DNA: TGCAGTGCTATGGGAACCGGGACAGGGACGACAGATACGCAGTATTTT
CDR3: CSAMGTGTGTTDTQYF

J: TRBJ2-3
size: many
V: TRBV24-1
length: 16
D: -
DNA: TGTGCCACCAGTGATAGCCTCCCGGGGGTGTCAGATACGCAGTATTTT
CDR3: CATSDSLPGVSDTQYF

J: TRBJ1-2
size: -
V: TRBV7-8
length: 14
D: TRBD1
DNA: TGTGCCAGCAGTCCGAGCAGGGGGATCTATGGCTACACCTTC
CDR3: CASSPSRGIYGYTF

J: TRBJ1-1
size: few
V: TRBV7-9
length: 14
D: -
DNA: TGTGCCAGCAGCTCACAATCGGGGTACACTGAAGCTTTCTTT
CDR3: CASSSQSGYTEAFF

J: TRBJ2-1
size: -
V: TRBV4-1
length: 14
D: -
DNA: TGCGCCAGCAGCCTCCCGGACAGCAACAATGAGCAGTTCTTC
CDR3: CASSLPDSNNEQFF

J: TRBJ1-1
size: -
V: TRBV6-1
length: 13
D: TRBD1
DNA: TGCGCCAGCAGTGTGACAGGGGGCACTGAAGCTTTCTTT
CDR3: CASSVTGGTEAFF

J: TRBJ2-3
size: -
V: TRBV15
length: 15
D: -
DNA: TGTGCCACCAGCAGAGATGCCCCGGGTTCAGATACGCAGTATTTT
CDR3: CATSRDAPGSDTQYF

J: TRBJ1-1
size: many
V: TRBV27
length: 15
D: -
DNA: TGTGCCAGCAGTTTAGACAGACCTCTGAACACTGAAGCTTTCTTT
CDR3: CASSLDRPLNTEAFF

J: TRBJ1-4
size: -
V: TRBV29-1
length: 13
D: -
DNA: TGCAGCGTTCGGCGGGATTTAAATGAAAAACTGTTTTTT
CDR3: CSVRRDLNEKLFF

J: TRBJ1-5
size: many
V: TRBV25-1
length: 15
D: -
DNA: TGTGCCAGCAGTGAGGCGACAACTGGAAATCAGCCCCAGCATTTT
CDR3: CASSEATTGNQPQHF

J: TRBJ2-5
size: many
V: TRBV11-2
length: 15
D: -
DNA: TGTGCCAGCAGCCGCCAGGAGGTGATTCGTGAGACCCAGTACTTC
CDR3: CASSRQEVIRETQYF

J: TRBJ1-1
size: many
V: TRBV28
length: 11
D: -
DNA: TGTGCCAGCAGTAGCAGGGCTGGGGCTTTCTTT
CDR3: CASSSRAGAFF

J: TRBJ1-5
size: many
V: TRBV4-1
length: 16
D: TRBD1
DNA: TGCGCCAGCAGCCACCCCGGGGACAGAATCAATCAGCCCCAGCATTTT
CDR3: CASSHPGDRINQPQHF

J: TRBJ1-6
size: many
V: TRBV6-6
length: 15
D: -
DNA: TGTGCCAGCAGTTACTCCGGACTGACAAATTCACCCCTCCACTTT
CDR3: CASSYSGLTNSPLHF

J: TRBJ2-2
size: few
V: TRBV6-1
length: 14
D: TRBD2
DNA: TGTGCCAGCAAGCGGGGGGTATCCCTCGGGGAGCTGTTTTTT
CDR3: CASKRGVSLGELFF

J: TRBJ1-6
size: many
V: TRBV18
length: 15
D: TRBD1
DNA: TGTGCCAGCTCAAAGTCCGGGGACAGAAATTCACCCCTCCACTTT
CDR3: CASSKSGDRNSPLHF

J: TRBJ1-6
size: many
V: TRBV6-6
length: 15
D: -
DNA: TGTGCCAGCAGTTACGAGGGCCGGTTGGATTCACCCCTCCACTTT
CDR3: CASSYEGRLDSPLHF

J: TRBJ2-3
size: -
V: TRBV12-3/TRBV12-4
length: 15
D: -
DNA: TGTGCCAGCAGTTCTGAAGGGTGGAAGAAAGATACGCAGTATTTT
CDR3: CASSSEGWKKDTQYF

J: TRBJ2-1
size: few
V: TRBV4-2
length: 13
D: -
DNA: TGTGCCAGCAGCCAAGAGGGTAGGAATGAGCAGTTCTTC
CDR3: CASSQEGRNEQFF

J: TRBJ1-6
size: many
V: TRBV6-6
length: 17
D: TRBD1
DNA: TGTGCCAGCAGTTACTCGATGGACAGGGGGCATGGTTCACCCCTCCACTTT
CDR3: CASSYSMDRGHGSPLHF

J: TRBJ2-2
size: -
V: TRBV7-2
length: 17
D: TRBD1
DNA: TGTGCCAGCAGCGTAGCGAGGGACAGGGGTTTCACCGGGGAGCTGTTTTTT
CDR3: CASSVARDRGFTGELFF

J: TRBJ1-1
size: many
V: TRBV7-6
length: 15
D: TRBD1
DNA: TGTGCCAGCAGCTTAGATAACAGGGGAGGGACTGAAGCTTTCTTT
CDR3: CASSLDNRGGTEAFF

J: TRBJ2-3
size: few
V: TRBV6-1
length: 13
D: -
DNA: TGTGCCTCGGGGGGCAGCCAGGCAGATACGCAGTATTTT
CDR3: CASGGSQADTQYF

J: TRBJ2-3
size: many
V: TRBV15
length: 15
D: TRBD1
DNA: TGTGCCACCAGCCCACGGGACAGGGGTGCAGATACGCAGTATTTT
CDR3: CATSPRDRGADTQYF

J: TRBJ2-1
size: many
V: TRBV20-1
length: 18
D: TRBD2
DNA: TGCAGTGCTAGAGATTCATCCAGCGGGGGGAGGGCCTACAATGAGCAGTTCTTC
CDR3: CSARDSSSGGRAYNEQFF